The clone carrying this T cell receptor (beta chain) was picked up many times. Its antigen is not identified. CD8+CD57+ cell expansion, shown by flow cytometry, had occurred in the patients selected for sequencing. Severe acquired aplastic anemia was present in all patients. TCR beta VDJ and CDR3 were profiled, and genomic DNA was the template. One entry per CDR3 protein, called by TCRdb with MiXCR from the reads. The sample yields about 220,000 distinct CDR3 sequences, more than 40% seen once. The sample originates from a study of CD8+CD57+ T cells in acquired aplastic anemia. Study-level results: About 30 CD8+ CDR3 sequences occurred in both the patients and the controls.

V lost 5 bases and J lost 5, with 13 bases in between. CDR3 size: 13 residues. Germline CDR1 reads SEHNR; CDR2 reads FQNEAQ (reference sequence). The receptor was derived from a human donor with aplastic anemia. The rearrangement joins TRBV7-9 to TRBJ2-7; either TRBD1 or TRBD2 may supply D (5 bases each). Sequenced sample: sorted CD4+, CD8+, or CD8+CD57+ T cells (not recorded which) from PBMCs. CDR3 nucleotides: TGTGCCAGCAGCGCCCCAGGGACGAACGAGCAGTACTTC. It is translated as CASSAPGTNEQYF.